Detailed here is one T cell receptor (beta chain). What it binds is not known. The CDR3 consists of 15 residues. The germline V gene encodes CDR1 ENHRY and CDR2 SYGVKD. Trimming removed 6 bases at V and 0 bases at J, with 12 bases between. The data were obtained in a study of T cell repertoires in aging, cancer and after chemotherapy. Points from the study as a whole: Compared with age-matched healthy donors, untreated hematological or solid cancer patients showed higher blood TCR clonality. Median generation probability rose over the chemotherapy interval in each cancer cohort, suggesting rebound thymic output. Immunological memory after chemotherapy cannot be judged from the repertoire data. In cancer patients, declining TCR diversity with age involved lost richness and lost evenness.

A mixed TRB-A/B primer pool amplified rearranged TRB by multiplex touch-down PCR. Using its own MiXCR run on the multiplex PCR reads, TCRdb lists one record per CDR3 protein. The profile shows around 4,600 distinct CDR3 sequences, about 29% of them singletons. Peripheral blood genomic DNA, not sorted cells or RNA, was the template. The clonotype originates from a human donor in good health. This chain links TRBV10-3 with TRBJ2-1; D remains ambiguous. The sequencing input was blood. The CDR3 DNA reads TGTGCCATCAGGGGCGAATTGGGCTCCTACAATGAGCAGTTCTTC. The encoded protein is CAIRGELGSYNEQFF.